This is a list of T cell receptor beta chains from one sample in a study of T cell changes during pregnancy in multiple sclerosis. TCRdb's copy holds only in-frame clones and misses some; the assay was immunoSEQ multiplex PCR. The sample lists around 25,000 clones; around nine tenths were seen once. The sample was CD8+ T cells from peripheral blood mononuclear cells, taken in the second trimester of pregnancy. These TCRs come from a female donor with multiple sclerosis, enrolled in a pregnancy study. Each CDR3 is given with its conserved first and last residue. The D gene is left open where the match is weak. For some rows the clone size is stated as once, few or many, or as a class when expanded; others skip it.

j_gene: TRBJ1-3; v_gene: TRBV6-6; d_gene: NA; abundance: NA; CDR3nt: TGTGCCAGCAGGGACCCGGGATTCCTAATGGGAAACACCATATATTTT; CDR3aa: CASRDPGFLMGNTIYF
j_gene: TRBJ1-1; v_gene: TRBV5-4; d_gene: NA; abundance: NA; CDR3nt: TGTGCCAGCAGCTTGCAGGGAACTGAAGCTTTCTTT; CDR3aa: CASSLQGTEAFF
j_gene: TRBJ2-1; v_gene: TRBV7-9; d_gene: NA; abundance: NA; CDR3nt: TGTGCCAGCAGCCTCGGCCGGGAATACGCCAATGAGCAGTTCTTC; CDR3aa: CASSLGREYANEQFF
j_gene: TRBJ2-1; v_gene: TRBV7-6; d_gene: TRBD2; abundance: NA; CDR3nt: TGTGCCAGCAGCTTATTTTTGGGCGGGGGGGGGAACAATGAGCAGTTCTTC; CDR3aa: CASSLFLGGGGNNEQFF
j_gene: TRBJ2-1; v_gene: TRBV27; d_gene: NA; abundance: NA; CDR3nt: TGTGCCAGCCGACTTCAGGGGCGAGAGCAGTTCTTC; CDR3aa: CASRLQGREQFF
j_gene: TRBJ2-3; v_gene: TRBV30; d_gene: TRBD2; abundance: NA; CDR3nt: TGTGCCTGGAGTGTACTTAGCGGGGGCCTTAGCACAGATACGCAGTATTTT; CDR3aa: CAWSVLSGGLSTDTQYF
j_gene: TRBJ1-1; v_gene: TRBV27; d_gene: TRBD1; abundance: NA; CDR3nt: TGTGCCAGCAGTTTCTTAGAGGGGGCGAGGGCTGAAGCTTTCTTT; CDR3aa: CASSFLEGARAEAFF
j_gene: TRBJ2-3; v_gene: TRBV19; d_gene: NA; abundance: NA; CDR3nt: TGTGCCAGTAGGAAACTGCACGGTTCTAGCACAGATACGCAGTATTTT; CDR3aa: CASRKLHGSSTDTQYF
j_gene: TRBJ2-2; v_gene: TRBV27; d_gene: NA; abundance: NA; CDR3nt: TGTGCCAGCAGTTTAGTGGAGGACACCGGGGAGCTGTTTTTT; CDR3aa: CASSLVEDTGELFF
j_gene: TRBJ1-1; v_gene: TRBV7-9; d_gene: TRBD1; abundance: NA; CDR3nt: TGTGCCAGCAGCTCCCCAGGGGGGCAGAAGGCTGAAGCTTTCTTT; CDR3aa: CASSSPGGQKAEAFF
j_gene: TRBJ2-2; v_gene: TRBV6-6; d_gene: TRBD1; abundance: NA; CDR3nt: TGTGCCACCCGGACAGGACTCACCGGGGAGCTGTTTTTT; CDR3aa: CATRTGLTGELFF
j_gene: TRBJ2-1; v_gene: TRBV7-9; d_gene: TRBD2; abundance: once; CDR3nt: TGTGCCAGCATCCTCGGACTAGCGGGGGGCCTGCTCTACAATGAGCAGTTCTTC; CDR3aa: CASILGLAGGLLYNEQFF
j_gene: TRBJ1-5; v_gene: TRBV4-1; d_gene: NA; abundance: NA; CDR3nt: TGCGCCAGCAGCTCCCACGCGGGGGACCGCCGCGGGCCCCAGCATTTT; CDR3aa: CASSSHAGDRRGPQHF
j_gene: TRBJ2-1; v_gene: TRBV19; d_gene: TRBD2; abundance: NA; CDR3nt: TGTGCCAGTAGTATAATAGCGGGGGTTGGCAATGAGCAGTTCTTC; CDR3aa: CASSIIAGVGNEQFF
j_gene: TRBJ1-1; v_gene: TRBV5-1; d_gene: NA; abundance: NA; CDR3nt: TGCGCCAGCAGCGGCGAGGACACTGAAGCTTTCTTT; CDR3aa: CASSGEDTEAFF
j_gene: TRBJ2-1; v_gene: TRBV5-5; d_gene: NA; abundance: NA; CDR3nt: TGTGCCAGCAGCTACACGACAGGATTATACAATGAGCAGTTCTTC; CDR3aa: CASSYTTGLYNEQFF
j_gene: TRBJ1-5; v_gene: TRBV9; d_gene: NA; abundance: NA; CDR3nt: TGTGCCAGCAGCGCACAGGGAAATAGCAATCAGCCCCAGCATTTT; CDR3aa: CASSAQGNSNQPQHF
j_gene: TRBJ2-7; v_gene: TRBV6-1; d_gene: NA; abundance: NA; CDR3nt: TGTGCCAGCAGTGAGGGACTTGCAGAACTCTACGAGCAGTACTTC; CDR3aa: CASSEGLAELYEQYF
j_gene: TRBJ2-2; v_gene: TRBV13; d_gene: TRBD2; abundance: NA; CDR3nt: TGTGCCAGCAGCCTACGACTAGCGGGGCCCACCGGGGAGCTGTTTTTT; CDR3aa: CASSLRLAGPTGELFF
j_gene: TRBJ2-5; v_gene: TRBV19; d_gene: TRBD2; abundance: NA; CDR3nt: TGTGCCAGCCGAACGAAACCCCCACCAGGGAGGGACTGGTCCTGGGAGACCCAGTACTTC; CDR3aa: CASRTKPPPGRDWSWETQYF
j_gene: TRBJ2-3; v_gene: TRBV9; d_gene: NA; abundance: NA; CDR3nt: TGTGCCAGCAGCAAAACCTCGCGGAGCACAGATACGCAGTATTTT; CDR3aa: CASSKTSRSTDTQYF
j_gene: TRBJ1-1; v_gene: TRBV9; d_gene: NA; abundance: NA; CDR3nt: TGTGCCAGCAGCGTTACAGAGAACACTGAAGCTTTCTTT; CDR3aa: CASSVTENTEAFF
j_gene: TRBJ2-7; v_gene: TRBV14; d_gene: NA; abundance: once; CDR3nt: TGTGCCAGCAGCCAAGCTGTAACAGGGCGGGAGCAGTACTTC; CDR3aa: CASSQAVTGREQYF
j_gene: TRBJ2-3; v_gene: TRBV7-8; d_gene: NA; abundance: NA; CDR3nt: TGTGCCAGCAGCTCCGGACTATTCACAGATACGCAGTATTTT; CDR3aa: CASSSGLFTDTQYF
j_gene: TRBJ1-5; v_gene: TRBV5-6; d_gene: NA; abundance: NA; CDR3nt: TGTGCCAGCAGCACTGCCCTGGGAGGGGAGAGCAATCAGCCCCAGCATTTT; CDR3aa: CASSTALGGESNQPQHF
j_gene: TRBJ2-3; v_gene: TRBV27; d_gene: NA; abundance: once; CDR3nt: TGTGCCAGCAGTATCCGGGACTCTCGCACAGATACGCAGTATTTT; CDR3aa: CASSIRDSRTDTQYF